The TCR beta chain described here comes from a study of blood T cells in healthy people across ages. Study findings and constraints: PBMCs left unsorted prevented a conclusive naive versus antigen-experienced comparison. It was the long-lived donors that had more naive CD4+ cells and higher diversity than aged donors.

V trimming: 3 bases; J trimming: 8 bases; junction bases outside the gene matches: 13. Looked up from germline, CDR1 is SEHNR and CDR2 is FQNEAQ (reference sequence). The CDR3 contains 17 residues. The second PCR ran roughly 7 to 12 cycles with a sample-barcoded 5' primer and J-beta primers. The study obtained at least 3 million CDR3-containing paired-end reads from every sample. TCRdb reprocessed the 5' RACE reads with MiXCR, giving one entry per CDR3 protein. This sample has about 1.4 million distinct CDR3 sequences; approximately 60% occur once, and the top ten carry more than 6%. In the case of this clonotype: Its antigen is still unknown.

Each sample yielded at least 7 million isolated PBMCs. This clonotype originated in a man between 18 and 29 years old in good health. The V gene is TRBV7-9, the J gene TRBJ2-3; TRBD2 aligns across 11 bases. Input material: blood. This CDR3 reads CASSFILSGRAFGTQYF. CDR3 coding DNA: TGTGCCAGCAGCTTCATACTTAGCGGGAGGGCCTTTGGTACGCAGTATTTT.